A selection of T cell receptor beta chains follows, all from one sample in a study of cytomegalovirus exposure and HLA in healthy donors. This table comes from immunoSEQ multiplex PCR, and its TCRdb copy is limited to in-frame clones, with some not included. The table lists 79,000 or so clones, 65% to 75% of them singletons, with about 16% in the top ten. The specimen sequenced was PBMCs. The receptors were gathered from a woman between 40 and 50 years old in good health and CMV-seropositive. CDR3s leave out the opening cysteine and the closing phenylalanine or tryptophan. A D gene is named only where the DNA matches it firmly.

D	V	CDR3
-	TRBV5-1	ASTRGTGELF
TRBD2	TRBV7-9	ASSVRLAGEETQY
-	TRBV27	ASSSGLTGEQY
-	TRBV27	ASGRSSGANVLT
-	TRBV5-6	ASSLVGRPSGGYT
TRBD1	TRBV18	ASSKTGASYNNEQF
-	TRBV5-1	ASSLGQMNTEAF
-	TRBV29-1	SVAKNRDSPLH
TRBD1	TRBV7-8	ASSLDLGTVNQPQH
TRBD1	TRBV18	ASSQGQAYGYT
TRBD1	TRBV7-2	ASRKQGDVNTEAF
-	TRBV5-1	ASSLGAGIRSPLH
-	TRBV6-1	ASSGGRSPGNTIY
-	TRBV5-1	ASSLSGKNTGELF
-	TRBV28	ASSLQQLHEQY
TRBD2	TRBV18	ASSPPGLAGGEGDTQY
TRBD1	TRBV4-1	ASSQYPQGTEGNTIY
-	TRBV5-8	ASSSGTPIKNTEAF
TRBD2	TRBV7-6	ASSLGGRETGELF
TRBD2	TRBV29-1	SVEGLAYEQY
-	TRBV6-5	ASSYGMAQPQH
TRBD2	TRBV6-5	ASSSGLAGNNEQF
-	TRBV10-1	ASSGHRANSPLH
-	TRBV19	ASSIETGQETQY
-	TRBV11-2	ASSLAFQGEEKLF
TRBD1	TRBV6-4	ASSESGTAPYGYT
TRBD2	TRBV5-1	ASGPTEAGGRNEQF
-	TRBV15	ATSRDLYSNQPQH